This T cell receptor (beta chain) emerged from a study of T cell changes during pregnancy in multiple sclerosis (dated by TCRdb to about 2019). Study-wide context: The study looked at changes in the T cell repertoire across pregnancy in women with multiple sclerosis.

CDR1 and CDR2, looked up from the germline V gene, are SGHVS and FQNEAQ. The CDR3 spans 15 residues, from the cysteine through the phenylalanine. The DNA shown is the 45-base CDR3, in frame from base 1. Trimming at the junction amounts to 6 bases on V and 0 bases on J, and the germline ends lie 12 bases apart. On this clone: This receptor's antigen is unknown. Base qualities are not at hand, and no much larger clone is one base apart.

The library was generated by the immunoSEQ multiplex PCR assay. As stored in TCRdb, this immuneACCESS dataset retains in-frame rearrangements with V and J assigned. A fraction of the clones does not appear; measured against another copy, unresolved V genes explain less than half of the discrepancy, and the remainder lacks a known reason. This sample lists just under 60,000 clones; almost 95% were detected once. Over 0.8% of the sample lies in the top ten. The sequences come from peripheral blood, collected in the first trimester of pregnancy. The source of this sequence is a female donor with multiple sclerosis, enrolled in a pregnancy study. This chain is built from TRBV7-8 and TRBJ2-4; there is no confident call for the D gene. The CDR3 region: CASSSARLAKNIQYF. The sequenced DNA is TGTGCCAGCAGTTCCGCGAGGTTAGCCAAAAACATTCAGTACTTC. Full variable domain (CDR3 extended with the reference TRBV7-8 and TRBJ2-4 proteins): GAGVSQSPRYKVAKRGQDVALRCDPISGHVSLFWYQQALGQGPEFLTYFQNEAQLDKSGLPSDRFFAERPEGSVSTLKIQRTQQEDSAVYLCASSSARLAKNIQYFGAGTRLSVL.